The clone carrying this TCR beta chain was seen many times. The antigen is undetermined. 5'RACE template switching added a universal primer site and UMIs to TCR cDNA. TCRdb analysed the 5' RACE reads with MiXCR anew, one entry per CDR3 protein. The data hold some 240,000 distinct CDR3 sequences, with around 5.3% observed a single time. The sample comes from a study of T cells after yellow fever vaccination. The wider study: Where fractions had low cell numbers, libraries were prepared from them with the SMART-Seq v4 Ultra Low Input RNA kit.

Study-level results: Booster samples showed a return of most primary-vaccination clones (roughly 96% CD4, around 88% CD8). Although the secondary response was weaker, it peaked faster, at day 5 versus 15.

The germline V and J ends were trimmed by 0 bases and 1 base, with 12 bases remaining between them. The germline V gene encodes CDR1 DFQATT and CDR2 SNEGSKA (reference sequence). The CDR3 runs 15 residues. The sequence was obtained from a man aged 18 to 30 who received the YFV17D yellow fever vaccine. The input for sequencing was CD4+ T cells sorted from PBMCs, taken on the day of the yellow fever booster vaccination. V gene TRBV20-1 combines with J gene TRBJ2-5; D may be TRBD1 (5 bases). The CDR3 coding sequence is TGCAGTGCTAGAGATTGGCCCAGGGCCCAAGAGACCCAGTACTTC. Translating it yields CSARDWPRAQETQYF.